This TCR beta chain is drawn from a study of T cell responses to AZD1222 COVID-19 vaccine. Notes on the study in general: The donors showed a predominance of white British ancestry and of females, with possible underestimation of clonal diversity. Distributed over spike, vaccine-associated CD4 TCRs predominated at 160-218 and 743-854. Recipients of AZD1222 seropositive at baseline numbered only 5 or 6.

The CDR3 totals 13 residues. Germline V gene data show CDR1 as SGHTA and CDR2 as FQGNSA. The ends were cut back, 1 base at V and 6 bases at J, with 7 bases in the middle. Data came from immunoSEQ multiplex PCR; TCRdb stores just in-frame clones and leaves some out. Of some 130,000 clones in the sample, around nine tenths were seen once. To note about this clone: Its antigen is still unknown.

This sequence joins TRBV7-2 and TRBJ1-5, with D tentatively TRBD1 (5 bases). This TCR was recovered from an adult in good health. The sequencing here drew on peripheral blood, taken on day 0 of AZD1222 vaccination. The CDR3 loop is CASSLDRLQPQHF. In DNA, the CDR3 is TGTGCCAGCAGCTTAGACAGGCTTCAGCCCCAGCATTTT.